Detailed here is one TCR beta chain. As originally analysed: For nucleated cells, counts were estimated from reference gene primer amplification. The repertoire was sequenced with immunoSEQ multiplex PCR; TCRdb's copy has only in-frame clones and lacks some. Clonal size and the V and J genes are those of that table, whereas D and trimming came from the DNA. The repertoire holds some 250,000 clones, with around nine tenths as singletons. The V segment lost 5 bases and the J segment 5 bases; nucleotides outside the gene matches: 9. The CDR3 consists of 15 residues. Germline lookup yields CDR1 SGHNT and CDR2 YENEEA. These data originate in a study of blood T cell repertoires in COVID-19. On the study more broadly: Samples taken during acute and convalescent COVID-19 were collected in the United States, Italy and Spain. PBMCs, B-cell-depleted T cells, or T cells were the source of the cDNA or gDNA that made up the material.

The TCR was taken from a woman aged 40 to 49 who had recovered from COVID-19. What was sequenced was peripheral blood. This chain uses TRBV11-3 with TRBJ2-5, with TRBD2 identical over 9 bases. In DNA form, the CDR3 reads TGTGCCAGCAGCGTTAGCGGGAGAAGGGAGGAGACCCAGTACTTC. The encoded protein is CASSVSGRREETQYF.